One T cell receptor (beta chain) is described in this entry. On sorted subsets, replicate PCRs used roughly 190 ng DNA, or about 30,000 T cell genomes. Profiled with immunoSEQ multiplex PCR; TCRdb holds only in-frame clones, not every one. The sample records approximately 350,000 clones, roughly 96% being singletons. The data are from a study of shared clonotypes between healthy human individuals. In the study overall: Donors had three CD4 naive, three CD4 memory, two CD8 naive and one CD8 memory plate apiece.

From germline, CDR1 is MRHNA and CDR2 SNTAGT. V was shortened by 4 bases and J by 8 bases, with 15 bases between the two germline ends. CDR3 length: 14 residues. The sample comprised memory CD8+ T cells sorted from blood. The subset was: CD45RO+ cells pooled with CCR7-negative TemRA cells. The chain employs TRBV6-4 and TRBJ2-1, with D uncertain. This sequence originates from a man younger than 40 in good health. CDR3 in amino acids: CASSGEGSSHEQFF. In nucleotides, the CDR3 is TGTGCCAGCAGTGGGGAAGGATCCTCCCATGAGCAGTTCTTC.